A selection of T cell receptor beta chains follows, all from one sample in a study of blood T cell repertoires in COVID-19. The assay was immunoSEQ multiplex PCR, and TCRdb's table has in-frame clones only and misses some. The data contain fewer than 150,000 clones, roughly 90% of them singletons. Sequenced material: peripheral blood. These receptors came from an older man who had recovered from COVID-19. CDR3s include the opening cysteine and the closing phenylalanine or tryptophan. A D gene is named only where the DNA matches it firmly. Clone size, where shown, is once, few, many, or a class for clones that have expanded.

cdr3_aa: CASSARDSYNSPLHF; cdr3_nt: TGTGCCAGCAGCGCACGGGACAGTTATAATTCACCCCTCCACTTT; clone_size: -; v_call: TRBV7-2; j_call: TRBJ1-6; d_call: TRBD1
cdr3_aa: CATTNVRTEAFF; cdr3_nt: TGTGCCACCACGAACGTGAGAACTGAAGCTTTCTTT; clone_size: -; v_call: TRBV15; j_call: TRBJ1-1; d_call: -
cdr3_aa: CASNSGGALNTEAFF; cdr3_nt: TGTGCCAGCAATTCTGGGGGGGCCCTGAACACTGAAGCTTTCTTT; clone_size: -; v_call: TRBV28; j_call: TRBJ1-1; d_call: -
cdr3_aa: CASSLVPSGMPPGETQYF; cdr3_nt: TGTGCCAGCAGCTTAGTGCCTAGCGGGATGCCCCCCGGGGAGACCCAGTACTTC; clone_size: -; v_call: TRBV7-2; j_call: TRBJ2-5; d_call: TRBD2
cdr3_aa: CASSLAQAPVGQYF; cdr3_nt: TGTGCCAGCAGCTTAGCGCAAGCCCCCGTCGGGCAGTACTTC; clone_size: -; v_call: TRBV7-2; j_call: TRBJ2-7; d_call: -
cdr3_aa: CASSEGGQGAHEQYF; cdr3_nt: TGTGCCAGCAGCGAAGGGGGACAGGGGGCTCACGAGCAGTACTTC; clone_size: -; v_call: TRBV11-3; j_call: TRBJ2-7; d_call: TRBD1
cdr3_aa: CASSLGASADTQYF; cdr3_nt: TGTGCCAGCAGCTTAGGTGCTTCGGCAGATACGCAGTATTTT; clone_size: few; v_call: TRBV7-9; j_call: TRBJ2-3; d_call: -
cdr3_aa: CASSYSTGGVYGYTF; cdr3_nt: TGTGCCAGCAGTTACTCGACAGGGGGCGTCTATGGCTACACCTTC; clone_size: few; v_call: TRBV6-5; j_call: TRBJ1-2; d_call: TRBD1
cdr3_aa: CASRQGLAGEQFF; cdr3_nt: TGTGCCAGCAGACAGGGACTAGCGGGTGAGCAGTTCTTC; clone_size: -; v_call: TRBV5-4; j_call: TRBJ2-1; d_call: TRBD2
cdr3_aa: CASSLKGLASYNEQFF; cdr3_nt: TGCGCCAGCAGCTTGAAGGGACTAGCCTCATACAATGAGCAGTTCTTC; clone_size: -; v_call: TRBV5-1; j_call: TRBJ2-1; d_call: TRBD2
cdr3_aa: CASSLGSGSSYNEQFF; cdr3_nt: TGTGCCAGCAGCTTAGGAAGCGGAAGCTCCTACAATGAGCAGTTCTTC; clone_size: -; v_call: TRBV7-6; j_call: TRBJ2-1; d_call: -
cdr3_aa: CASSPGFFPGGYTF; cdr3_nt: TGTGCCAGCTCACCCGGGTTTTTTCCGGGAGGCTACACCTTC; clone_size: -; v_call: TRBV18; j_call: TRBJ1-2; d_call: -
cdr3_aa: CASSRDGGSYEQYF; cdr3_nt: TGTGCCAGCAGTCGGGACGGGGGAAGCTACGAGCAGTACTTC; clone_size: -; v_call: TRBV6-6; j_call: TRBJ2-7; d_call: -
cdr3_aa: CASSYSLAGEVETQYF; cdr3_nt: TGTGCCAGCAGTTACTCTCTAGCGGGAGAAGTGGAGACCCAGTACTTC; clone_size: -; v_call: TRBV6-2/TRBV6-3; j_call: TRBJ2-5; d_call: TRBD2
cdr3_aa: CASSPQAQGASGGYTF; cdr3_nt: TGCGCCAGCAGCCCCCAAGCCCAGGGGGCGTCGGGGGGCTACACCTTC; clone_size: -; v_call: TRBV4-1; j_call: TRBJ1-2; d_call: TRBD1
cdr3_aa: CASSSPRGATDTQYF; cdr3_nt: TGCGCCAGCAGCTCGCCCAGGGGTGCCACAGATACGCAGTATTTT; clone_size: -; v_call: TRBV5-1; j_call: TRBJ2-3; d_call: -
cdr3_aa: CASSPPVKQGTLF; cdr3_nt: TGTGCCAGCTCACCACCGGTGAAACAGGGGACACTCTTC; clone_size: -; v_call: TRBV18; j_call: TRBJ2-1; d_call: TRBD1
cdr3_aa: CASSLGQIYEQYF; cdr3_nt: TGTGCCAGCAGCCTGGGACAAATTTACGAGCAGTACTTC; clone_size: -; v_call: TRBV5-6; j_call: TRBJ2-7; d_call: -
cdr3_aa: CASSHLARGLGETQYF; cdr3_nt: TGTGCCAGCAGCCATTTAGCCAGGGGGCTAGGGGAGACCCAGTACTTC; clone_size: -; v_call: TRBV3-1/TRBV3-2; j_call: TRBJ2-5; d_call: TRBD1
cdr3_aa: CASSVTSGVDGELFF; cdr3_nt: TGTGCCAGCAGCGTAACTAGCGGGGTTGACGGGGAGCTGTTTTTT; clone_size: -; v_call: TRBV9; j_call: TRBJ2-2; d_call: TRBD2
cdr3_aa: CASTHLAGANTGELFF; cdr3_nt: TGCGCCAGCACCCACCTTGCGGGAGCAAACACCGGGGAGCTGTTTTTT; clone_size: -; v_call: TRBV5-1; j_call: TRBJ2-2; d_call: TRBD2
cdr3_aa: CSVENRGETQYF; cdr3_nt: TGCAGCGTTGAAAACAGGGGGGAGACCCAGTACTTC; clone_size: -; v_call: TRBV29-1; j_call: TRBJ2-5; d_call: TRBD1
cdr3_aa: CASSLPSGEYEQYF; cdr3_nt: TGTGCCAGCAGCTTGCCTAGCGGGGAATACGAGCAGTACTTC; clone_size: once; v_call: TRBV5-4; j_call: TRBJ2-7; d_call: TRBD2
cdr3_aa: CASSPGGANQPQHF; cdr3_nt: TGTGCCAGCAGCCCAGGGGGCGCAAATCAGCCCCAGCATTTT; clone_size: -; v_call: TRBV6-5; j_call: TRBJ1-5; d_call: TRBD1
cdr3_aa: CASSLAQTSGDNEQFF; cdr3_nt: TGTGCCAGCAGCTTAGCTCAGACTAGCGGAGACAATGAGCAGTTCTTC; clone_size: -; v_call: TRBV7-6; j_call: TRBJ2-1; d_call: TRBD2
cdr3_aa: CASSTSGRNTDTQYF; cdr3_nt: TGTGCCAGCAGCACTAGCGGGAGGAACACAGATACGCAGTATTTT; clone_size: -; v_call: TRBV6-6; j_call: TRBJ2-3; d_call: TRBD2
cdr3_aa: CSVDFGQGNTEAFF; cdr3_nt: TGCAGCGTTGATTTTGGACAGGGAAACACTGAAGCTTTCTTT; clone_size: -; v_call: TRBV29-1; j_call: TRBJ1-1; d_call: TRBD1
cdr3_aa: CATSRQRTRQETQYF; cdr3_nt: TGTGCCACCAGCAGACAAAGGACTAGGCAAGAGACCCAGTACTTC; clone_size: -; v_call: TRBV15; j_call: TRBJ2-5; d_call: TRBD2
cdr3_aa: CASSEILTSGRQYF; cdr3_nt: TGTGCCAGCAGTGAAATCCTGACTAGCGGAAGGCAGTATTTT; clone_size: -; v_call: TRBV6-1; j_call: TRBJ2-3; d_call: TRBD2
cdr3_aa: CASRLRVFTEAFF; cdr3_nt: TGTGCCAGCAGATTGAGGGTGTTCACTGAAGCTTTCTTT; clone_size: -; v_call: TRBV12-3/TRBV12-4; j_call: TRBJ1-1; d_call: -
cdr3_aa: CASSTGAANYGYTF; cdr3_nt: TGTGCCAGCAGTACAGGGGCTGCTAACTATGGCTACACCTTC; clone_size: -; v_call: TRBV6-6; j_call: TRBJ1-2; d_call: TRBD1
cdr3_aa: CASSLQLRETQYF; cdr3_nt: TGTGCCAGCAGCTTACAATTGAGGGAGACCCAGTACTTC; clone_size: -; v_call: TRBV7-2; j_call: TRBJ2-5; d_call: -
cdr3_aa: CASSLTVGAHEQYF; cdr3_nt: TGTGCCAGCAGCCTCACCGTGGGAGCCCACGAGCAGTACTTC; clone_size: -; v_call: TRBV6-5; j_call: TRBJ2-7; d_call: -
cdr3_aa: CASSPVTGGYTEAFF; cdr3_nt: TGTGCCAGCAGCCCGGTGACAGGGGGCTACACTGAAGCTTTCTTT; clone_size: -; v_call: TRBV5-4; j_call: TRBJ1-1; d_call: TRBD1
cdr3_aa: CASSLGASGFYGYTF; cdr3_nt: TGTGCCAGCAGCCTGGGGGCAAGTGGGTTCTATGGCTACACCTTC; clone_size: -; v_call: TRBV5-4; j_call: TRBJ1-2; d_call: -
cdr3_aa: CASSVGVAGLNTGELFF; cdr3_nt: TGTGCCAGCAGCGTAGGAGTAGCGGGGCTGAACACCGGGGAGCTGTTTTTT; clone_size: -; v_call: TRBV9; j_call: TRBJ2-2; d_call: TRBD2
cdr3_aa: CASSLDRLASSDF; cdr3_nt: TGTGCCAGCAGCTTGGATCGGCTAGCTTCATCGGATTTT; clone_size: -; v_call: TRBV5-4; j_call: TRBJ2-3; d_call: -
cdr3_aa: CASSRINRETNYGYTF; cdr3_nt: TGCGCCAGCAGCCGTATTAATAGGGAGACTAACTATGGCTACACCTTC; clone_size: -; v_call: TRBV5-1; j_call: TRBJ1-2; d_call: -
cdr3_aa: CASSPGLAGGYNEQFF; cdr3_nt: TGCGCCAGCAGCCCTGGACTAGCGGGGGGTTACAATGAGCAGTTCTTC; clone_size: once; v_call: TRBV5-1; j_call: TRBJ2-1; d_call: TRBD2
cdr3_aa: CASSFTDSYEQYF; cdr3_nt: TGTGCCAGCAGTTTCACAGACTCCTACGAGCAGTACTTC; clone_size: -; v_call: TRBV28; j_call: TRBJ2-7; d_call: -
cdr3_aa: CASSAPGQANSPLHF; cdr3_nt: TGCGCCAGCAGCGCCCCGGGACAGGCCAATTCACCCCTCCACTTT; clone_size: few; v_call: TRBV5-1; j_call: TRBJ1-6; d_call: TRBD1
cdr3_aa: CASSLGTGISNQPQHF; cdr3_nt: TGTGCCAGCAGTTTAGGGACAGGGATTAGCAATCAGCCCCAGCATTTT; clone_size: -; v_call: TRBV28; j_call: TRBJ1-5; d_call: TRBD1
cdr3_aa: CASSLVAGSKPTHSNQPQHF; cdr3_nt: TGCGCCAGCAGCTTGGTTGCAGGGTCCAAACCAACCCATAGCAATCAGCCCCAGCATTTT; clone_size: -; v_call: TRBV5-1; j_call: TRBJ1-5; d_call: -
cdr3_aa: CASSQLRWADTQYF; cdr3_nt: TGTGCCAGCAGCCAACTCAGGTGGGCAGATACGCAGTATTTT; clone_size: -; v_call: TRBV3-1/TRBV3-2; j_call: TRBJ2-3; d_call: -
cdr3_aa: CASSRGLAGTTGELFF; cdr3_nt: TGCGCCAGCAGTAGAGGACTAGCGGGAACTACCGGGGAGCTGTTTTTT; clone_size: -; v_call: TRBV5-1; j_call: TRBJ2-2; d_call: TRBD2